Shown below are 20 T cell receptor beta chains from a single sample sequenced in a study of shared clonotypes between healthy human individuals. Profiling relied on immunoSEQ multiplex PCR, and the TCRdb table lists in-frame clones only, not all of them. The repertoire holds 900,000 to 1,200,000 clones, with 70% to 80% as singletons. The sample taken for sequencing was memory CD4+ T cells from PBMCs. Subset here: CD45RA-negative fraction. Receptors originate from a man aged 18 to 29 in good health. Some clones in this sample may be carry-over from other donors' samples.

This chain links TRBV6-1 with TRBJ2-7; 11 nucleotides align to TRBD2. Germline V gene data show CDR1 as MNHNS and CDR2 as SASEGT. V trimming: 4 bases; J trimming: 3 bases; junction bases outside the gene matches: 8. The length of the CDR3 is 16 residues. The CDR3 DNA reads as TGTGCCAGCAGTGGAACTAGCGGGAGCCCCGGCTACGAGCAGTACTTC. As protein: CASSGTSGSPGYEQYF.

The chain has TRBV18 and TRBJ2-7, with 9 bases that match TRBD2. The CDR3 covers 15 residues. The ends lost 2 bases at V and 1 base at J; junction bases unmatched: 3. Germline V gene lookup returns CDR1 KGHSH and CDR2 LQKENI. CDR3 in amino acids: CASSPVSGRSYEQYF. Written as DNA, the CDR3 is TGTGCCAGCTCACCAGTTAGCGGGAGATCCTACGAGCAGTACTTC. The variable domain in full, completed from reference TRBV18 and TRBJ2-7, reads NAGVMQNPRHLVRRRGQEARLRCSPMKGHSHVYWYRQLPEEGLKFMVYLQKENIIDESGMPKERFSAEFPKEGPSILRIQQVVRGDSAAYFCASSPVSGRSYEQYFGPGTRLTVT.

The chain carries TRBV28 and TRBJ1-1; the D is unclear. V shed 6 bases and J shed 3 bases, with 14 bases lying between them. The germline gives CDR1 MDHEN, CDR2 SYDVKM. The CDR3 length is 14 residues. This CDR3 reads CASRTPRWDTEAFF. The CDR3 DNA sequence: TGTGCCAGCAGGACACCTCGTTGGGACACTGAAGCTTTCTTT.

On this clone: This may arise from a read error, as a much more abundant clone is one base away. The rearrangement joins TRBV6-1 to TRBJ1-2; 7 bases match TRBD1. Germline V gene sequence: CDR1 MNHNS, CDR2 SASEGT. Trimming took 6 bases from V and 6 from J; bases not matched to a gene: 4. This CDR3 is 12 amino acids long. CDR3 in amino acids: CASRTGTDGYTF. DNA of the CDR3: TGTGCCAGCAGGACCGGGACAGATGGCTACACCTTC.

This rearrangement joins TRBV25-1 to TRBJ2-5, with D unclear. The end of the DNA is better explained by TRBJ2-7, so the J call may be wrong. CDR1 and CDR2 from the germline V gene are MGHDK and SYGVNS. There are 15 residues in the CDR3. The CDR3 DNA sequence: TGTGCCAGCAGGGCCGGTGGCGCCGACTCCTACGAGCAGTACTTC. Its translation: CASRAGGADSYEQYF.

This CDR3 reads CASSTYRDRQQETQYF. As DNA, the CDR3 is TGTGCCAGCAGCACATACCGGGACAGACAACAAGAGACCCAGTACTTC. The chain has TRBV7-9 and TRBJ2-5; 7 nucleotides align to TRBD1. The CDR3 covers 16 residues. With V trimmed by 5 bases and J by 2 bases, 11 bases remained unmatched. From germline, CDR1 is SEHNR and CDR2 FQNEAQ (reference sequence).

A few counts support this clone. This likely came from a read error, as a far larger clone is one base away. At the DNA level, this CDR3 is encoded by other sequences in the same sample as well. The rearrangement links TRBV30 to TRBJ2-6; D is perhaps TRBD1 or TRBD2 (6 bases each). From germline, CDR1 is GTSNPN and CDR2 SVGIG (reference sequence). V gave up 8 bases and J gave up 0 bases, with 14 bases separating them. This CDR3 has 15 amino acids. This chain's CDR3 is CAGGQGSSGANVLTF. The CDR3, as DNA: TGTGCCGGAGGGCAGGGGAGCTCTGGGGCCAACGTCCTGACTTTC.

This clone was counted only a few times. The chain carries TRBV6-1 and TRBJ2-1; TRBD1 is a possible D gene (5 bases). The germline V gene encodes CDR1 MNHNS and CDR2 SASEGT. Trimming took 6 bases from V and 3 from J, leaving 12 bases between them. This CDR3 is 14 amino acids long. This CDR3 reads CASRRGYYYNEQFF. DNA for the CDR3: TGTGCCAGCAGAAGGGGCTACTACTACAATGAGCAGTTCTTC.

V is TRBV6-1 and J is TRBJ1-4; perhaps TRBD1 as D (5 bases). Germline lookup yields CDR1 MNHNS and CDR2 SASEGT. This CDR3 is 15 amino acids long. Trimming pared 11 bases from V and 2 bases from J, leaving 18 bases between. In nucleotides, the CDR3 is TGTGCCCTCCCCCGCAGGGCGACGACTAATGAAAAACTGTTTTTT. As protein: CALPRRATTNEKLFF.

The rearrangement joins TRBV7-3 to TRBJ1-2, with D perhaps matching TRBD1 (5 bases). The V gene's germline CDR1 is SGHTA and CDR2 FQGTGA. Trimming took 0 bases from V and 4 from J, leaving 12 bases between them. CDR3 length: 15 residues. The CDR3 DNA sequence: TGTGCCAGCAGCTTAACCGGGACGTCCCTCTATGGCTACACCTTC. Translated, it gives CASSLTGTSLYGYTF.

The CDR3 region is CASSEFFTVGLREQFF. CDR3 in DNA: TGTGCCAGCAGTGAGTTCTTTACAGTGGGCCTACGGGAGCAGTTCTTC. This rearrangement joins TRBV6-1 to TRBJ2-1, with D uncertain. Germline assignment: CDR1 MNHNS and CDR2 SASEGT. The CDR3 consists of 16 residues. Trimming took off 3 bases at V and 10 bases at J, with 22 bases between the two ends.

V is TRBV18 and J is TRBJ2-5, with TRBD1 identical over 9 bases. The germline V gene encodes CDR1 KGHSH and CDR2 LQKENI. This CDR3 has 18 amino acids. Trimming removed 2 bases from V and 2 bases from J; junction bases left unmatched: 12. CDR3 in DNA: TGTGCCAGCTCACCAGCGAGGGGACAGGGAGGCATTCAAGAGACCCAGTACTTC. Translation: CASSPARGQGGIQETQYF.

The rearrangement uses TRBV5-1 and TRBJ2-1, with D perhaps matching TRBD2 (6 bases). Trimming left V 4 bases short and J 9 bases short, with 14 bases between. The germline V gene has CDR1 SGHRS and CDR2 YFSETQ. The CDR3 has 13 amino acids. CDR3 amino acids: CASSDRLVSEQFF. In nucleotides, the CDR3 is TGCGCCAGCAGCGACCGACTAGTCAGTGAGCAGTTCTTC. Using reference TRBV5-1 and TRBJ2-1 for the parts outside the CDR3, the full variable domain is KAGVTQTPRYLIKTRGQQVTLSCSPISGHRSVSWYQQTPGQGLQFLFEYFSETQRNKGNFPGRFSGRQFSNSRSEMNVSTLELGDSALYLCASSDRLVSEQFFGPGTRLTVL.

Remarks on this clone: Other DNA sequences in this sample translate to the same CDR3. The chain recombines TRBV28 with TRBJ1-2; D call uncertain. V was pared by 4 bases and J by 5 bases, with 5 bases between. The CDR3 is 11 amino acids. Germline assignment: CDR1 MDHEN and CDR2 SYDVKM. The CDR3 DNA reads TGTGCCAGCAGTTCGGGGTATGGCTACACCTTC. It codes for CASSSGYGYTF.

V and J are TRBV5-6 and TRBJ1-5, with 8 positions matching TRBD1. The V segment lost 5 bases and the J segment 9 bases; nucleotides outside the gene matches: 10. Germline-derived CDR1 and CDR2 are SGHDT and YYEEEE. This CDR3 region has 14 residues. CDR3 protein: CASSSTGGIVPQHF. In DNA, the CDR3 is TGTGCCAGCAGTTCTACAGGGGGGATCGTGCCCCAGCATTTT.

The chain combines TRBV21-1 with TRBJ2-1; the table's TRBD2 call for D was not verified on the DNA. TRBV21-1 is an annotated pseudogene. The CDR3 is 17 residues long. Here the CDR3 DNA reads TGTGCCAGCAGCAAAGGGCGCGGGCGGGTCGGCTACAATGAGCAGTTCTTC. Amino acid sequence: CASSKGRGRVGYNEQFF.

J is TRBJ1-1 and V is TRBV29-1; possibly TRBD1 for D (6 bases). The germline V gene has CDR1 SQVTM and CDR2 ANQGSEA. The CDR3 spans 12 residues. Between the trimmed V and J ends, which lost 4 bases and 6 bases, there was a span of 12 bases. In DNA, the CDR3 is TGCAGCGTTGCACAGGGAAGGGCTGAAGCTTTCTTT. This translates into CSVAQGRAEAFF.

This chain uses TRBV25-1 with TRBJ2-7; weak D call: TRBD2 (5 bases). The CDR3 contains 12 residues. Germline V CDR1 and CDR2: MGHDK, SYGVNS. The germline V and J ends were trimmed by 4 bases and 3 bases, with 7 bases remaining between them. CDR3 DNA sequence: TGTGCCAGCAGTGGAGGGAACTACGAGCAGTACTTC. This sequence encodes CASSGGNYEQYF.

V and J are TRBV28 and TRBJ2-7, with 9 bases that match TRBD1. Germline CDR1 MDHEN, CDR2 SYDVKM. CDR3 length: 14 amino acids. Trimming at V came to 5 bases and at J to 7 bases, leaving 9 bases not matched to a gene. This chain's CDR3 is CASSAPGTGLEQYF. CDR3 sequence (DNA): TGTGCCAGCAGTGCTCCAGGGACAGGGCTTGAGCAGTACTTC. Full variable domain (rest looked up from reference TRBV28 and TRBJ2-7): DVKVTQSSRYLVKRTGEKVFLECVQDMDHENMFWYRQDPGLGLRLIYFSYDVKMKEKGDIPEGYSVSREKKERFSLILESASTNQTSMYLCASSAPGTGLEQYFGPGTRLTVT.

The rearrangement links TRBV5-1 to TRBJ2-2; TRBD1 matches 9 bases. The germline CDR1 and CDR2 sequences are SGHRS and YFSETQ. There are 17 residues in the CDR3. The ends lost 4 bases at V and 5 bases at J; junction bases unmatched: 12. CDR3 sequence reads: CASSLQGQGSSTGELFF. The CDR3 nucleotides read TGCGCCAGCAGCCTCCAAGGACAGGGGTCGTCGACCGGGGAGCTGTTTTTT.